The subject of this entry is one T cell receptor (beta chain). The data were obtained in a study of blood T cell repertoires in COVID-19. For the study at large: PBMCs, B-cell-depleted T cells, or T cells provided the cDNA or gDNA that made up the material.

The CDR3 loop spans 13 amino acids. Trimming left V 6 bases short and J 10 bases short, with 18 bases between. Germline V CDR1 and CDR2: MNHEY, SVGAGI. Sequencing used immunoSEQ multiplex PCR; TCRdb keeps in-frame clones, though not all of them. The sample includes 470,000 or so clones, 87% of them seen just once. Ages ranged from roughly 18 to 100 years, with residence in 24 US areas. The chain combines TRBV6-5 with TRBJ1-1; D might be TRBD1 (5 bases). Material for sequencing was PBMCs or T cells enriched from blood (not recorded which). The TCR originated in a young woman with acute COVID-19. The CDR3, as DNA: TGTGCCAGCAGCCGGACACAAAAAACAGGAGCTTTCTTT. Its translation is CASSRTQKTGAFF.